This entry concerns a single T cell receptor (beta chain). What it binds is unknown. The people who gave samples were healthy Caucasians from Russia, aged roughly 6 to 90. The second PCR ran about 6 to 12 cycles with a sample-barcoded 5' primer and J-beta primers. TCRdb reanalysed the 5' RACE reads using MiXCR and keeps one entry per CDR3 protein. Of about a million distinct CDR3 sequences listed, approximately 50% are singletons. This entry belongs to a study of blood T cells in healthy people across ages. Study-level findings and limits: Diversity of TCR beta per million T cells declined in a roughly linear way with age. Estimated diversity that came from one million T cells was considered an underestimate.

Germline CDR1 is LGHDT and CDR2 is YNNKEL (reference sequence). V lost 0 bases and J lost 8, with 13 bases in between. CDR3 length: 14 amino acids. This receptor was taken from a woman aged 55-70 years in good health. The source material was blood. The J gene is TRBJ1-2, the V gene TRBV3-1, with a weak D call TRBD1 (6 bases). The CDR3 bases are TGTGCCAGCAGCCAAGAGGGAGGGGGGAAAGGCTACACCTTC. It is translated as CASSQEGGGKGYTF.